This T cell receptor beta chain was captured in a study of blood T cells in healthy people across ages. From germline, CDR1 is SGHDT and CDR2 YYEEEE. J was trimmed by 7 bases and V by 0 bases; bases with no gene match: 12. The CDR3 has 16 residues. With a J-beta primer mix and a sample-barcoded 5' primer, a second PCR ran about 7 to 12 cycles. Researchers report that a template-switch adaptor with 12 random nucleotides tagged each cDNA molecule. One entry per CDR3 protein results from TCRdb running MiXCR on the 5' RACE reads. Of just under 900,000 distinct CDR3 sequences listed, less than 35% are singletons. The table lists this clonotype with many counts.

Sequencing used blood. This sequence originates from an elderly woman in good health. The rearrangement links TRBV5-6 to TRBJ1-2; 7 bases map to TRBD1. This CDR3 is CASSLGRGISPIGYTF. CDR3 DNA: TGTGCCAGCAGCTTGGGCAGGGGGATTTCCCCTATTGGCTACACCTTC. The full variable domain, in which reference TRBV5-6 and TRBJ1-2 provide the parts outside the CDR3, is DAGVTQSPTHLIKTRGQQVTLRCSPKSGHDTVSWYQQALGQGPQFIFQYYEEEERQRGNFPDRFSGHQFPNYSSELNVNALLLGDSALYLCASSLGRGISPIGYTFGSGTRLTVV.